The TCR beta chain described here comes from a study of sequential checkpoint blockade in melanoma. Turning to the study itself: Maintenance nivolumab came after either treatment sequence.

The CDR3 extends over 14 amino acids. The germline CDR1 and CDR2 sequences are MRHNA and SNTAGT. The ends lost 6 bases at V and 4 bases at J; junction bases unmatched: 6. Noted treatment: randomized to nivolumab then ipilimumab (arm A) or the reverse (arm B). Sorted cells were live CD3+CD8+, lacking CD19 and CD56, from PBMCs. Sequencing used immunoSEQ multiplex PCR; TCRdb keeps in-frame clones, though not all of them. The repertoire has about 20,000 clones, over 70% of them found once; the top ten carry 30% to 45%. The specimen was CD8+ T cells sorted from blood (inferred from file names), collected from a patient given nivolumab and ipilimumab in sequence. The TCR was taken from a human donor with melanoma. The chain couples TRBV6-4 to TRBJ2-5, with TRBD1 matching 9 bases. CDR3 protein: CASRRQGVRETQYF. CDR3 coding DNA: TGTGCCAGCAGAAGACAGGGGGTGAGAGAGACCCAGTACTTC.